This T cell receptor (beta chain) is drawn from a study of tissue T cells after allogeneic stem cell transplantation. Profiled with immunoSEQ multiplex PCR; TCRdb holds only in-frame clones, not every one. The sample has about 7,500 clones, approximately 50% seen once; the top ten hold around 7%. Noted time point: mouse harvest day 7 after allogeneic transplant. Each mouse received 10^7 T-cell-depleted marrow cells plus 10^6 splenic CD5+ T cells by tail vein. Tissues came from B6→BALB/c major-mismatch GVHD mice at day 7 or 14. The CDR3 consists of 13 residues. J was trimmed by 6 bases and V by 4 bases; bases with no gene match: 3. Germline V gives CDR1 LGHNA, CDR2 YNLKQL (reference sequence). Findings and limits, study-wide: Anatomically similar tissues had similar TCR repertoires within each patient.

Comments on this clone: Its matching antigen is unknown. The gene names here belong to mouse. The sequenced fragment ends 1 residue before the CDR3 boundary, so the rest is inferred from the germline J gene.

The V gene is TRBV5, the J gene TRBJ2-5; 8 bases align to TRBD2. The TCR sequence derives from a female BALB/c mouse given C57BL/6 T cells with graft-versus-host disease after an allogeneic hematopoietic cell transplant. The sample taken for sequencing was gut tissue. The CDR3 sequence is CASSLRGGDTQYF. CDR3 DNA (partial): TGTGCCAGCAGCCTCCGGGGGGGCGACACCCAGTAC.